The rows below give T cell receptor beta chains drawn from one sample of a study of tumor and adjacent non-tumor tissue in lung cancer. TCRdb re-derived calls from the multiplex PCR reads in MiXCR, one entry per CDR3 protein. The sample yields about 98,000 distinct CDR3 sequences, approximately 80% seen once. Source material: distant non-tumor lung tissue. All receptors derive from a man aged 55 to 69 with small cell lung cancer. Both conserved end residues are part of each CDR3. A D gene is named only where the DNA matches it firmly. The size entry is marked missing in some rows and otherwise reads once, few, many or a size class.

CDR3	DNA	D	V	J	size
CVSSLKNKETQYF	TGTGTCAGCAGCTTGAAGAACAAAGAGACCCAGTACTTC	NA	TRBV11-2	TRBJ2-5	NA
CVNIFSGIRNEQFF	TGTGTCAACATCTTTAGCGGGATTAGGAATGAGCAGTTCTTC	TRBD2	TRBV6-1	TRBJ2-1	NA
CVSSSQKGDQPQHF	TGTGTCAGCAGTTCCCAAAAGGGGGATCAGCCCCAGCATTTT	NA	TRBV6-5	TRBJ1-5	NA
CASSLEANGRLFF	TGTGCCAGCAGCTTAGAGGCTAACGGGAGGCTGTTTTTC	TRBD2	TRBV11-2	TRBJ2-2	NA
CASSLEAGLVKQYF	TGTGCCAGCAGTTTAGAGGCAGGGTTGGTTAAGCAGTACTTC	NA	TRBV11-2	TRBJ2-7	NA
CANSFSSTGTRYEQYF	TGTGCAAACAGTTTCAGCAGCACAGGGACACGCTACGAGCAGTACTTC	NA	TRBV6-6	TRBJ2-7	once
CASSFRGYTEAFF	TGTGCCAGCAGCTTCCGGGGCTACACTGAAGCTTTCTTT	NA	TRBV11-2	TRBJ1-1	NA
CASSLTGFGELFF	TGTGCCAGCAGCTTAACAGGGTTCGGGGAGCTGTTTTTT	NA	TRBV7-3	TRBJ2-2	NA
CASSPKNTGELFF	TGTGCCAGCAGTCCTAAGAACACCGGGGAGCTATTTTTT	NA	TRBV12-3/TRBV12-4	TRBJ2-2	NA
CTSSQQQGSIEAFF	TGCACCAGCAGCCAACAGCAGGGGAGTATTGAAGCTTTCTTT	NA	TRBV4-1	TRBJ1-1	NA
CASNSRGTYTGELFF	TGCGCCAGCAACAGCAGGGGGACCTATACCGGGGAACTGTTTTTT	TRBD1	TRBV4-1	TRBJ2-2	NA
CASSQPVAGRPYNGQFF	TGCGCCAGCAGCCAGCCAGTAGCGGGTAGACCTTACAATGGGCAGTTCTTC	TRBD2	TRBV4-1	TRBJ2-1	NA
CASGLHPGGAKETQYF	TGTGCCAGCGGCTTACACCCAGGGGGAGCTAAGGAGACCCAGTACTTC	TRBD1	TRBV9	TRBJ2-5	NA
CSIGGGTIYEQYF	TGCAGCATTGGAGGGGGGACCATTTACGAGCAGTACTTC	NA	TRBV29-1	TRBJ2-7	NA
CAGSRLRTSGRANEHFF	TGTGCCGGCAGTCGTCTCCGGACTAGCGGGAGAGCGAATGAGCACTTCTTC	TRBD2	TRBV6-1	TRBJ2-1	NA
CASRLAGDTEELFF	TGTGCCAGCAGACTAGCGGGTGACACCGAGGAACTGTTTTTT	TRBD2	TRBV6-1	TRBJ2-2	NA
CSSTDGSGETQYF	TGTTCCAGCACCGACGGAAGTGGGGAGACCCAGTACTTC	NA	TRBV6-5	TRBJ2-5	NA
CASSPVLAGGPWDQYF	TGCGCCAGCAGCCCTGTACTAGCGGGAGGGCCCTGGGATCAGTACTTC	TRBD2	TRBV4-1	TRBJ2-7	NA
CAGSLGVAGGYHHNEQFF	TGTGCCGGCAGCTTAGGAGTAGCGGGAGGCTACCACCACAATGAGCAGTTCTTC	TRBD2	TRBV11-2	TRBJ2-1	NA
CASSYSGRVGNEQFF	TGTGCCAGCAGTTACTCTGGTAGAGTAGGTAATGAGCAGTTCTTC	NA	TRBV6-5	TRBJ2-1	few
CTVEVLAGNEQFF	TGCACCGTTGAAGTACTAGCGGGGAATGAGCAGTTCTTC	TRBD2	TRBV29-1	TRBJ2-1	NA
CASTLVGELFF	TGTGCCAGCACCCTGGTCGGGGAGCTGTTTTTT	NA	TRBV6-1	TRBJ2-2	many
CASNKTSGGRRGEQLF	TGTGCCAGCAACAAGACTAGCGGGGGACGGAGAGGGGAGCAGCTCTTC	TRBD2	TRBV5-4	TRBJ2-1	NA
CASSLVGVLNTGELFF	TGCGCCAGCAGCTTGGTCGGGGTACTGAACACAGGGGAGCTGTTTTTT	NA	TRBV5-1	TRBJ2-2	NA
CSAGEGGSYGYTF	TGCAGTGCTGGGGAAGGAGGAAGCTATGGCTACACCTTC	NA	TRBV20-1	TRBJ1-2	NA
CAGRLVDTGELFF	TGTGCCGGCAGGTTAGTCGACACCGGGGAGCTGTTTTTT	NA	TRBV11-2	TRBJ2-2	NA
CADSQHRDRVSTRRNSPLHF	TGTGCCGACAGCCAGCACCGGGACAGGGTCTCCACTCGAAGAAATTCACCCCTCCACTTT	TRBD1	TRBV11-3	TRBJ1-6	NA
CTSSLQTSRSYNEQFF	TGTACCAGCAGTCTCCAGACTAGCCGGTCCTACAATGAGCAGTTCTTC	TRBD2	TRBV4-2	TRBJ2-1	once
CAWSPLGRESDQPQHF	TGTGCCTGGAGTCCCCTGGGAAGGGAAAGTGATCAGCCCCAGCATTTT	NA	TRBV30	TRBJ1-5	once
CASQKWQGGSEQFF	TGTGCGAGCCAGAAGTGGCAGGGCGGCAGTGAGCAGTTCTTC	NA	TRBV11-2	TRBJ2-1	NA
CANSDSEQGNTGELFF	TGTGCCAACAGCGACTCGGAACAGGGAAACACCGGGGAGTTGTTTTTT	NA	TRBV11-2	TRBJ2-2	NA
CASSYGATNEQFF	TGTGCCAGCAGTTACGGGGCTACCAATGAGCAGTTCTTC	NA	TRBV6-5	TRBJ2-1	many
CASSPLLEPQETQYF	TGTGCCAGCAGTCCCCTACTAGAACCCCAAGAGACCCAGTACTTC	NA	TRBV12-3/TRBV12-4	TRBJ2-5	NA
CSVELAGSPYNEQFF	TGCAGCGTTGAATTAGCCGGCAGTCCCTATAATGAGCAGTTCTTC	NA	TRBV29-1	TRBJ2-1	NA
CAITVRLEIAEAFF	TGTGCCATCACTGTGAGACTGGAGATAGCTGAAGCTTTCTTT	NA	TRBV10-3	TRBJ1-1	NA
CASSQGLRANTGELIF	TGTGCCAGCAGTCAAGGTCTGAGGGCCAACACCGGGGAACTGATTTTT	NA	TRBV4-2	TRBJ2-2	once
CVSSFPSSGITDMQYF	TGCGTCAGCAGTTTCCCGAGTAGCGGGATCACAGATATGCAGTATTTT	TRBD2	TRBV12-3/TRBV12-4	TRBJ2-3	NA